The 21 T cell receptor beta chains listed next were all sequenced from one sample in a study of blood T cell repertoires in COVID-19. Repertoires were generated with immunoSEQ multiplex PCR, while TCRdb's copy carries only in-frame clones and drops some. This sample has fewer than 400,000 clones, with approximately 89% found just once. Source material: PBMCs or T cells enriched from blood (not recorded which). The receptors come from a woman aged 30 to 39 who had recovered from COVID-19.

In its sample, this clone was seen once. Different DNA sequences within this sample yield the same CDR3. The genes are TRBV7-9 and TRBJ2-5; maybe TRBD1 (5 bases). CDR1 is SEHNR and CDR2 is FQNEAQ in the germline V gene (reference sequence). The V gene lost 5 bases and the J gene lost 5 bases, with 12 bases spanning the gap. CDR3 length equals 13 residues. The CDR3 coding sequence is TGTGCCAGCAGCCCCCAGGGCTTGGAGACCCAGTACTTC. Protein sequence: CASSPQGLETQYF.

The gene calls are TRBV30 and TRBJ1-4, with D possibly TRBD1 on 5 matching bases. V was shortened by 3 bases and J by 7 bases, with 12 bases between the two germline ends. CDR3 length: 13 residues. The V gene's germline CDR1 is GTSNPN and CDR2 SVGIG (reference sequence). This chain's CDR3 is CAWRAGGFEKLFF. CDR3 DNA sequence: TGTGCCTGGAGAGCTGGGGGGTTTGAAAAACTGTTTTTT.

The gene calls are TRBV27 and TRBJ2-1; 9 bases align to TRBD2. V shed 7 bases and J 7 bases; nucleotides not matched to a gene: 5. This CDR3 is 13 amino acids long. Germline V gene lookup returns CDR1 MNHEY and CDR2 SMNVEV (reference sequence). The CDR3 spells CASTSSGSNEQFF. CDR3 DNA sequence: TGTGCCAGCACTAGTAGCGGGAGTAATGAGCAGTTCTTC.

V usage is TRBV4-3 and J usage is TRBJ2-7, with D tentatively TRBD1 (6 bases). Trimming removed 4 bases at V and 2 bases at J, with 15 bases between. CDR1 and CDR2 (germline): LGHNA, YSLEER. This CDR3 region has 15 residues. CDR3 protein: CASSPGPGDPYEQYF. CDR3 sequence (DNA): TGCGCCAGCAGCCCAGGACCAGGGGACCCCTACGAGCAGTACTTC.

The rearrangement links TRBV13 to TRBJ1-1; 8 nucleotides align to TRBD1. Losses at the gene ends were 6 bases for V and 5 bases for J; bases not matched to a gene: 11. This CDR3 comprises 15 residues. Germline V gene sequence: CDR1 PRHDT, CDR2 FYEKMQ (reference sequence). The CDR3 nucleotides read TGTGCCAGCAGTGATGATGACAGGGGAGAGACTGAAGCTTTCTTT. Translating it yields CASSDDDRGETEAFF. The full variable domain, completed using reference TRBV13 and TRBJ1-1, is AAGVIQSPRHLIKEKRETATLKCYPIPRHDTVYWYQQGPGQDPQFLISFYEKMQSDKGSIPDRFSAQQFSDYHSELNMSSLELGDSALYFCASSDDDRGETEAFFGQGTRLTVV.

The chain links TRBV11-2 to TRBJ1-2; TRBD1 is a possible D gene (6 bases). Germline V lookup: CDR1 SGHAT, CDR2 FQNNGV. V lost 3 bases and J 7 bases, leaving 12 bases between the germline ends. The CDR3 is 13 residues long. CDR3 sequence (DNA): TGTGCCAGCAGCTTCGGGGGGGCTCTTGGCTACACCTTC. This encodes CASSFGGALGYTF.

This clone was seen a handful of times. The rearrangement joins TRBV30 to TRBJ1-6, with D hard to call. The CDR3 length is 12 residues. The germline V and J ends were trimmed by 4 bases and 9 bases, with 10 bases remaining between them. Per the germline V gene, CDR1 is GTSNPN and CDR2 is SVGIG (reference sequence). CDR3 sequence (DNA): TGTGCCTGGATGCGAATCGGTTCACCCCTCCACTTT. As protein: CAWMRIGSPLHF.

The chain carries TRBV28 and TRBJ1-2, with TRBD1 matching 12 bases. J was trimmed by 5 bases and V by 5 bases; bases with no gene match: 6. The germline gives CDR1 MDHEN, CDR2 SYDVKM. CDR3 length equals 15 residues. The CDR3 reads CASSHGTGGSYGYTF. DNA for the CDR3: TGTGCCAGCAGTCATGGGACAGGGGGCAGTTATGGCTACACCTTC.

The CDR3 bases are TGCGCCAGCAGCTTGGAGGGGGCGGCGAACACCGGGGAGCTGTTTTTT. Protein product: CASSLEGAANTGELFF. The chain employs TRBV5-1 and TRBJ2-2; TRBD1 matches at 7 bases. V gave up 0 bases and J gave up 0 bases; unmatched junction bases: 2. Germline V CDR1 and CDR2: SGHRS, YFSETQ. The CDR3 totals 16 residues.

This clone occurred once. The identical CDR3 is also encoded by other nucleotide sequences in the sample. The chain recombines TRBV4-1 with TRBJ2-2, with D possibly matching TRBD1 (6 bases). The CDR3 runs 15 residues. CDR1 and CDR2 from the germline V gene are MGHRA and YSYEKL. V was pared by 3 bases and J by 6 bases, with 14 bases between. The CDR3 sequence: CASSHSQGLAGELFF. The CDR3 nucleotides read TGCGCCAGCAGCCATTCTCAGGGGCTGGCCGGGGAGCTGTTTTTT.

The chain employs TRBV21-1 and TRBJ2-5; the table's TRBD2 call for D was not verified on the DNA. TRBV21-1 is termed a pseudogene. This CDR3 is 14 amino acids long. The CDR3 DNA is TGTGCCAGCAGCAAAGCTGGGTCTAGCCAGACCCAGTACTTC. Protein sequence: CASSKAGSSQTQYF.

The sample holds a few counts of this clone. The rearrangement links TRBV12-5 to TRBJ2-2; 13 positions agree with TRBD2. The germline V gene encodes CDR1 LGHNT and CDR2 FRNRAP. The CDR3 runs 17 residues. Losses at the gene ends were 5 bases for V and 0 bases for J; bases not matched to a gene: 3. The CDR3 DNA reads TGTGCTAGTGGTCCGGGACTAGCGGGGTCGAACACCGGGGAGCTGTTTTTT. It codes for CASGPGLAGSNTGELFF.

The V gene is TRBV9, the J gene TRBJ2-1; D possibly corresponds to TRBD2 (6 bases). The CDR3 contains 14 residues. Germline assignment: CDR1 SGDLS and CDR2 YYNGEE. Trimming left V 1 base short and J 8 bases short, with 13 bases between. This chain's CDR3 is CASSVTDYSDEQFF. CDR3 coding DNA: TGTGCCAGCAGCGTAACGGACTACTCGGATGAGCAGTTCTTC.

This chain joins TRBV28 and TRBJ2-7, with a possible D match to TRBD2 (6 bases). Germline V gene data show CDR1 as MDHEN and CDR2 as SYDVKM. The CDR3 extends over 13 amino acids. Trimming took off 6 bases at V and 0 bases at J, with 9 bases between the two ends. CDR3 nucleotide sequence: TGTGCCAGCAGGGGGGGTGTCTCCTACGAGCAGTACTTC. Its protein product is CASRGGVSYEQYF.

The chain combines TRBV7-6 with TRBJ2-7, with D possibly matching TRBD2 (6 bases). The CDR3 covers 15 residues. With 5 bases removed from V and 0 bases from J, the gap between germline ends came to 14 bases. Germline lookup yields CDR1 SGHVS and CDR2 FNYEAQ. The DNA of the CDR3 is TGTGCCAGCAGCCCGGAGACCGGGAGCTCCTACGAGCAGTACTTC. Translated, it gives CASSPETGSSYEQYF.

The rearrangement joins TRBV5-1 to TRBJ2-1, with 13 bases aligning to TRBD2. The CDR3 is 15 amino acids. V lost 6 bases and J lost 8; bases outside the gene matches: 8. CDR1 is SGHRS and CDR2 is YFSETQ in the germline V gene. CDR3 in amino acids: CASMDGLAGVDEQFF. The CDR3 DNA follows: TGCGCCAGCATGGATGGACTAGCGGGAGTCGATGAGCAGTTCTTC.

This sequence joins TRBV7-9 and TRBJ2-7; possibly TRBD2 for D (6 bases). The germline V and J ends were trimmed by 1 base and 3 bases, with 7 bases remaining between them. CDR3 size: 13 residues. Germline values: CDR1 SEHNR, CDR2 FQNEAQ (reference sequence). The CDR3 DNA sequence: TGTGCCAGCAGCTTAGAGGGACTCTACGAGCAGTACTTC. It translates to CASSLEGLYEQYF.

This sequence joins TRBV7-6 and TRBJ2-7, with D possibly matching TRBD2 (6 bases). CDR3 length: 15 amino acids. Trimming took off 1 base at V and 1 base at J, with 11 bases between the two ends. Germline V gene lookup returns CDR1 SGHVS and CDR2 FNYEAQ. CDR3 amino acids: CASSLEAGPSYEQYF. The CDR3 bases are TGTGCCAGCAGCTTAGAGGCGGGACCTTCCTACGAGCAGTACTTC. Full variable domain (outside the CDR3, taken from reference TRBV7-6 and TRBJ2-7): GAGVSQSPRYKVTKRGQDVALRCDPISGHVSLYWYRQALGQGPEFLTYFNYEAQQDKSGLPNDRFSAERPEGSISTLTIQRTEQRDSAMYRCASSLEAGPSYEQYFGPGTRLTVT.

The chain links TRBV3-1 (or the pseudogene TRBV3-2) to TRBJ2-1; a weak D match, TRBD1 (6 bases). CDR3 length: 18 residues. Germline CDR1 reads LGHDT; CDR2 reads YNNKEL (reference sequence). V was trimmed by 0 bases and J by 3 bases, leaving 18 bases between them. CDR3 DNA: TGTGCCAGCAGCCAAGACGTTTCTTTAGGGGACAACTACAATGAGCAGTTCTTC. It encodes CASSQDVSLGDNYNEQFF.

J is TRBJ2-5 and V is TRBV18; D not certain. Between the trimmed V and J ends, which lost 3 bases and 1 base, there was a span of 6 bases. Germline V gene sequence: CDR1 KGHSH, CDR2 LQKENI. This CDR3 is 13 amino acids long. The CDR3 here is CASSPSPQETQYF. The CDR3 DNA reads as TGTGCCAGCTCACCCAGTCCCCAAGAGACCCAGTACTTC.

The rearrangement joins TRBV9 to TRBJ2-2; D is undetermined. Germline lookup yields CDR1 SGDLS and CDR2 YYNGEE. The CDR3 extends over 12 amino acids. Trimming stripped 3 bases from V and 2 bases from J, with 2 bases between. The CDR3 DNA reads TGTGCCAGCAGCGCAAACACCGGGGAGCTGTTTTTT. Its translation is CASSANTGELFF.